This TCR beta chain was obtained from a study of shared clonotypes between healthy human individuals. Measured with immunoSEQ multiplex PCR; TCRdb has only the in-frame clones, and not every one. The data show 2 million to 2.5 million clones, approximately 95% seen once. Donation came from healthy HIV-negative adults that had no recent acute infections or vaccinations. This clone has only one observation. The same CDR3 can be traced to other DNA sequences in this sample. The sample taken for sequencing was naive CD4+ T cells from PBMCs. Subset: CD45RA+ positively selected. The sequence came from a man younger than 35 in good health. Some clones in this sample may be carry-over from other donors' samples.

CDR3 sequence: CASSQVSGPYNEQFF. The CDR3 region has the DNA TGTGCCAGCAGCCAAGTAAGCGGCCCCTACAATGAGCAGTTCTTC. The chain carries TRBV4-2 and TRBJ2-1, with D possibly matching TRBD2 (5 bases). Trimming stripped 1 base from V and 2 bases from J, with 9 bases between. From germline, CDR1 is LGHNA and CDR2 YNFKEQ. This CDR3 contains 15 residues.